This TCR beta chain is from a study of regulatory T cells in long-lasting Graves disease. This clonotype was found a few times. Antigen: not known. Building of the TCR beta libraries involved iRepertoire HTBI primers and Arm-PCR of CDR3 regions. In TCRdb, the multiplex PCR reads were re-called with MiXCR into one record per CDR3 protein. The sample lists 350,000 to 500,000 distinct CDR3 sequences; 20% to 25% were seen once. Study-wide points: Persistent Graves' patients showed less TCR diversity than newly diagnosed ones.

The time point is: persistent/refractory GD, antithyroid drugs over 5 years with positive TRAb. PBMC RNA was the source of the TCR library. This CDR3 spans 13 amino acids. The germline gives CDR1 MDHEN, CDR2 SYDVKM. J lost 2 bases, V lost 11 bases, and 7 bases had no gene match. This chain connects TRBV28 to TRBJ1-2; 8 nucleotides align to TRBD1. The sequences come from peripheral blood mononuclear cells (PBMCs), collected when the disease was refractory, from a patient treated with antithyroid drugs. The sequence came from a female donor with Graves disease. CDR3 sequence (DNA): TGTGCCCGCCATTGGACAGGGAACTATGGCTACACCTTC. It translates to CARHWTGNYGYTF.